Described below is a single T cell receptor beta chain sequence and its context. Only a few counts were recorded for this clone. Its antigen target is currently unknown. Base qualities were left out, and no much larger clone turns up one base away. This CDR3 is also generated by other DNA sequences in the sample. The study evaluated CTLA-4 blockade (ipilimumab) given together with focal radiation therapy in patients who had chemo-refractory metastatic non-small-cell lung cancer. This specimen comes from a study of radiotherapy plus CTLA-4 blockade in lung cancer (dated by TCRdb to about 2018). Describing the broader study: Objective responses were observed in 15% to 20% of enrolled patients, and disease control was achieved in approximately 30%.

The paper as a whole reports these results and caveats: Increased serum interferon-beta after radiation, together with early dynamic changes in blood T cell clones, were reported to be the strongest predictors of response. After treatment with radiotherapy and ipilimumab, TCR clones that came from tumors expanded in the peripheral blood.

Libraries came from the immunoSEQ multiplex PCR assay. Entries here come from immuneACCESS through TCRdb and include only in-frame sequences with V and J called. Some clones fail to appear in such tables; in the studies checked, an unresolved V gene covers under half of the shortfall, and the cause of the remainder is unknown. For this sample the table gives approximately 60,000 clones, of which around 77% were detected only once. 3.5% to 4.5% of the sample goes to the ten largest clones. This clonotype originated in a human donor with non-small cell lung cancer who had a complete response to radiotherapy plus ipilimumab. The sequencing here drew on peripheral blood, taken from a patient treated with radiotherapy plus ipilimumab.

The CDR3 protein: CASRPLAGDTYEQYV. The DNA sequence follows: TGTGCCAGCAGGCCACTAGCGGGAGACACCTACGAGCAGTACGTC. Here the chain combines TRBV7-8 and TRBJ2-7; 11 bases in the junction line up with TRBD2. Compared with germline, V lacks 6 bases and J lacks 2 bases; bases without a gene match: 6. The CDR3 covers 15 residues, taking in both the cysteine and the valine. Left in the record is the CDR3 DNA by itself, 45 bases read in frame from the first base. The CDR1 and CDR2 encoded by the germline V gene are SGHVS and FQNEAQ.